One and the same sample provided the 2 T cell receptor beta chains below, sequenced in a study of cytomegalovirus exposure and HLA in healthy donors. Primers: 60 Vbeta forward and 13 Jbeta reverse. Here immunoSEQ multiplex PCR was the method, and the copy in TCRdb shows in-frame clones only, minus some. In the table there are 95,000 to 150,000 clones, 74% of which are singletons. Sample: PBMCs. The source of these receptors is a woman aged 45-60 years in good health and CMV-seropositive.

The chain combines TRBV6-5 with TRBJ2-5; 11 bases align to TRBD1. The DNA matches TRBJ2-7 better at its end, which makes the J call doubtful. The CDR3 has 15 amino acids. Germline CDR1 is MNHEY and CDR2 is SVGAGI. CDR3 DNA sequence: TGTGCCAGCAGTCTAGGGACAGGGGGCTCCTACGAGCAGTACTTC. Protein product: CASSLGTGGSYEQYF.

The chain joins TRBV6-1 to TRBJ1-6, with D hard to call. CDR3 size: 14 residues. Between the trimmed V and J ends, which lost 4 bases and 2 bases, there was a span of 6 bases. From germline, CDR1 is MNHNS and CDR2 SASEGT. CDR3 DNA: TGTGCCAGCAGTGCAGGTCCCTATAATTCACCCCTCCACTTT. Translation: CASSAGPYNSPLHF.